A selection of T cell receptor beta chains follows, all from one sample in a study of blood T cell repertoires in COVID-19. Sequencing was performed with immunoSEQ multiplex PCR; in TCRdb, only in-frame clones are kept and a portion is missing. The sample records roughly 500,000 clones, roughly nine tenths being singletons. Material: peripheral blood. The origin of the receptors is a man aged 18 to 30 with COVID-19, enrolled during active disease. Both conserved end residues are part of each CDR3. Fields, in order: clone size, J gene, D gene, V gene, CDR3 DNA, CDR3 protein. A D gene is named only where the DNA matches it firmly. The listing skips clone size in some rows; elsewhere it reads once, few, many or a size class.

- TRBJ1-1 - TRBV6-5 TGTGCCAGCAGTTACGGAGGGAACACTGAAGCTTTCTTT CASSYGGNTEAFF
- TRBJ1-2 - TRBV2 TGTGCCAGCAGTGACGGGGAGACTATCTATGGCTACACCTTC CASSDGETIYGYTF
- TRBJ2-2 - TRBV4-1 TGCGCCAGCAGCCAAGATCATGGCCTTACCGGGGAGCTGTTTTTT CASSQDHGLTGELFF
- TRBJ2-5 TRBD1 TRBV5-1 TGCGCCAGCAGCTTGGGGGCGCACAGGGGCCAAGAGACCCAGTACTTC CASSLGAHRGQETQYF
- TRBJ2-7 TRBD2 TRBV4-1 TGCGCCAGCAGCCAAGGAGCGGGGGATAGCACCTACGAGCAGTACTTC CASSQGAGDSTYEQYF
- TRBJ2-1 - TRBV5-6 TGTGCCAGCAGCTTGACGGGAGTAGCGTACAATGAGCAGTTCTTC CASSLTGVAYNEQFF
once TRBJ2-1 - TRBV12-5 TGTGCTAGTGGCCCTGGCCGACTAACACCCAATGAGCAGTTCTTC CASGPGRLTPNEQFF
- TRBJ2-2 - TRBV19 TGTGCCAGTAATAAGAGGGAAGTTCCCGGGGAGCTGTTTTTT CASNKREVPGELFF
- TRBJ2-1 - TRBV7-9 TGTGCCAGCAGCTTAGGCGGGGTAAATGAGCAGTTCTTC CASSLGGVNEQFF
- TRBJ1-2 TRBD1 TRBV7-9 TGTGCCAGCAGGCCGACAGGGGACAGCTATGGCTACACCTTC CASRPTGDSYGYTF
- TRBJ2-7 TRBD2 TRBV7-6 TGTGCCAGCAGCTTTTATTCTAGCGGGAGTATAGGTCCCTACGAGCAGTACTTC CASSFYSSGSIGPYEQYF
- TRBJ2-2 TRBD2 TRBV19 TGTGCCAGTAGTATCGTAGCGGGAGGGAACACCGGGGAGCTGTTTTTT CASSIVAGGNTGELFF
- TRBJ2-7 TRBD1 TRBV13 TGTGCCAGCAGCTTAGAGGTGACAGGGGGCGAGCAGTACTTC CASSLEVTGGEQYF
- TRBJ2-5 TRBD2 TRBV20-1 TGCAGTGCTAGTCAAAGCGGGAGGGCATCCTTGGGGGAGACCCAGTACTTC CSASQSGRASLGETQYF
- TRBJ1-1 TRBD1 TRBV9 TGTGCCAGCACCGAAGGTGCAGGGGGCTTGGACACTGAAGCTTTCTTT CASTEGAGGLDTEAFF
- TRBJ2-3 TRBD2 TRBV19 TGTGCCAGTAGTACCTCTAGCGGGAGGATAGATACGCAGTATTTT CASSTSSGRIDTQYF
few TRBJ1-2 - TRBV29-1 TGCAGCGTTGACCTTGTGGGATCGGGGTATGGCTACACCTTC CSVDLVGSGYGYTF
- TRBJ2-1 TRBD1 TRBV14 TGTGCCAGCAGCGACCGGGACAGCCGATACAATGAGCAGTTCTTC CASSDRDSRYNEQFF
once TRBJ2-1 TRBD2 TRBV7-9 TGTGCCAGCAGCCCTAGGACTAGCGGGATGTACAATGAGCAGTTCTTC CASSPRTSGMYNEQFF
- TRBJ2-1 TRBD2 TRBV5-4 TGTGCCAGCTCGACTCTAGCGGGGGGCTCTTACAATGAGCAGTTCTTC CASSTLAGGSYNEQFF
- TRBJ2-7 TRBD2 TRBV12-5 TGTGCTAGTGGCTCTGGACTAGCGGGGATATACGAGCAGTACTTC CASGSGLAGIYEQYF
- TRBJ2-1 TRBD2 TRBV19 TGTGCCAGTAGTACTCCGGGACTAGCGGGGGGTTCCTACAATGAGCAGTTCTTC CASSTPGLAGGSYNEQFF
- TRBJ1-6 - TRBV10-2 TGCGCCAGCAGTGAGTCCAGCTCCTATAATTCACCCCTCCACTTT CASSESSSYNSPLHF
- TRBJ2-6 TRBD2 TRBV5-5 TGTGCCAGCAGCTTGGGGCTAGCGGGAGGGGCCAACGTCCTGACTTTC CASSLGLAGGANVLTF
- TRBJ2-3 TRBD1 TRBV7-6 TGTGCCAGCAGCTTTTTGGGACAGGGGGCAGATACGCAGTATTTT CASSFLGQGADTQYF
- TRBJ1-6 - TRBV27 TGTGCCAGCAGTTTCAGGCAGGGCTTTGGTAATTCACCCCTCCACTTT CASSFRQGFGNSPLHF
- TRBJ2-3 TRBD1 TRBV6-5 TGTGCCACCCGTGGACAGGGTTGGTTCACAGATACGCAGTATTTT CATRGQGWFTDTQYF
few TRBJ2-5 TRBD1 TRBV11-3 TGTGCCAGCAGCTTAGGGGACAGGGGGTATGGAGAGACCCAGTACTTC CASSLGDRGYGETQYF
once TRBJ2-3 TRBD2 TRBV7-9 TGTGCCAGCAGCTTAGCAGGCCGGGGGGGCCGCACAGATACGCAGTATTTT CASSLAGRGGRTDTQYF
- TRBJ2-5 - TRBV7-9 TGTGCCAGCAGCTCGACGGTGGGGGCGCGAGAGACCCAGTACTTC CASSSTVGARETQYF
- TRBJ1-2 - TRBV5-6 TGTGCCAGCAGCTTGGGTGACAGTGTCTATGGCTACACCTTC CASSLGDSVYGYTF
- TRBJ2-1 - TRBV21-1 TGTGCCAGCAGCAAACTTCATGGACTAAGCGGGGACAATGAGCAGTTCTTC CASSKLHGLSGDNEQFF
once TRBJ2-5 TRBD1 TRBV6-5 TGTGCCAGCAGTTCACAGGGGGCCCAAGAGACCCAGTACTTC CASSSQGAQETQYF
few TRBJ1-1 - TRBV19 TGTGCCAGTAGTCCCCAATTGAACATGAACACTGAAGCTTTCTTT CASSPQLNMNTEAFF
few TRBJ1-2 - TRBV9 TGTGCCAGCAGAGACCAAACAGGGCTCCAGGGCTATGGCTACACCTTC CASRDQTGLQGYGYTF
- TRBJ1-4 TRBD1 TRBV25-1 TGTGCCAGCCGGGACAGGGAGATTAATGAAAAACTGTTTTTT CASRDREINEKLFF
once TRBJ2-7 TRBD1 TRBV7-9 TGTGCCAGCAGCCCAAGTGGACCCGGGACAGGGTCCTACGAGCAGTACTTC CASSPSGPGTGSYEQYF
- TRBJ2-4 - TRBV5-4 TGTGCCAGCAGCTCCCCCGGGGGACTAGCCAAAAACATTCAGTACTTC CASSSPGGLAKNIQYF
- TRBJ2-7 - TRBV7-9 TGTGCCAGCAGCCGAATGGGACCGCCGGGGAGGTACGAGCAGTACTTC CASSRMGPPGRYEQYF
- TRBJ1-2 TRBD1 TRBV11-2 TGTGCCAGCAGCCCCCAGGTCACAGGGGCCCCGCTAGGCTACACCTTC CASSPQVTGAPLGYTF
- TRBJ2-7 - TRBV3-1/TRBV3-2 TGTGCCAGCAGCCAAGGCTCAGGGACTCGGGGGAACGAGCAGTACTTC CASSQGSGTRGNEQYF
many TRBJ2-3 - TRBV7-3 TGTGCCAGCAGCTCTAGCGTGAGCACAGATACGCAGTATTTT CASSSSVSTDTQYF
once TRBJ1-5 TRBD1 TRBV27 TGTGCCAGCAGGCAGACAGCGACAGGGGGCGATCAGCCCCAGCATTTT CASRQTATGGDQPQHF
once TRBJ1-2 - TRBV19 TGTGCCAGTAGTACCAATCGCCCAGGCTGGGACAACAACTATGGCTACACCTTC CASSTNRPGWDNNYGYTF
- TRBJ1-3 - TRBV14 TGTGCCAGCAGCCAGTTCACCCGTCGGGACACCATATATTTT CASSQFTRRDTIYF